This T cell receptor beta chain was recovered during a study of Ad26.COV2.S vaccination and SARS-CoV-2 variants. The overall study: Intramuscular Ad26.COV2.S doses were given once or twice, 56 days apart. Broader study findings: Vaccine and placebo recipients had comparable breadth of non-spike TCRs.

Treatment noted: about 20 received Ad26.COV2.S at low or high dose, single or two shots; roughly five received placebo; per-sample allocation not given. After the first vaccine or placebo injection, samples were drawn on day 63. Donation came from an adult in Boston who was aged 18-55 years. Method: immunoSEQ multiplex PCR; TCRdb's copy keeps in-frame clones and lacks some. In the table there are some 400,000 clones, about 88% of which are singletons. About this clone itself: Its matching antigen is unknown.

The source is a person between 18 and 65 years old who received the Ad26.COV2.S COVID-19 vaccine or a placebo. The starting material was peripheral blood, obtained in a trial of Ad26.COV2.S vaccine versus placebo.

This CDR3 reads CASSGTPGGQYF. CDR3 DNA sequence: TGTGCCAGCAGCGGGACTCCTGGAGGGCAGTACTTC. This chain joins TRBV6-2 or TRBV6-3 and TRBJ2-7; possibly TRBD2 for D (6 bases). Trimming left V 6 bases short and J 9 bases short, with 15 bases between. CDR1 MNHEY and CDR2 SVGEGT come from the germline V gene. The CDR3 runs 12 residues.